This entry is about one T cell receptor (beta chain). A TCRbeta library incorporating unique molecular identifiers was prepared. TCRdb re-called the PCR reads with MiXCR, one entry per CDR3 protein. Of approximately 520,000 distinct CDR3 sequences in the sample, around a third are singletons; the top ten hold 2% to 3%. Germline CDR1 is SQVTM and CDR2 is ANQGSEA. V gave up 0 bases and J gave up 4 bases, with 10 bases separating them. The CDR3 is 13 residues long. This record belongs to a study of T-cell reconstitution after alpha-beta-depleted transplantation in children. V is TRBV29-1 and J is TRBJ2-7, with D perhaps matching TRBD2 (5 bases). This TCR derives from a human donor who donated a stem cell graft to a child with aplastic anemia. Sequencing used PBMCs from the stem cell graft donor, obtained from the stem cell graft. In nucleotides, the CDR3 is TGCAGCGTTGAAGATCTTTCGGGATACGAGCAGTACTTC. It encodes CSVEDLSGYEQYF.